The present T cell receptor (beta chain) was sequenced within a study of CD8 T cells in ankylosing spondylitis. Study-wide results and limits: Those disease-linked clones were CD8+; they were also relatively rare in peripheral blood.

Each TCR beta library was made by quantitative 5'-RACE that incorporated molecular barcodes. TCRdb processed the 5' RACE reads anew with MiXCR; each CDR3 protein has one entry. The sample lists approximately 250,000 distinct CDR3 sequences; more than 20% were seen once. The CDR3 length is 18 residues. Germline V gene data show CDR1 as SGDLS and CDR2 as YYNGEE. Trimming removed 3 bases from V and 1 base from J, with 21 bases in between. This clonotype was counted at least ten times. Its antigen is currently unknown. This TCR came from a male donor with ankylosing spondylitis or in good health (not recorded which). This sequence joins TRBV9 and TRBJ2-3; D remains unclear. Sample: blood, either unsorted or a sorted T cell fraction (not recorded which). The CDR3 DNA is TGTGCCAGCAGCGCGTTGTACTATGAAGAATATGGCACAGATACGCAGTATTTT. Translating it yields CASSALYYEEYGTDTQYF.